These 20 T cell receptor beta chains were sequenced from one sample in a study of T cell changes during pregnancy in multiple sclerosis (dated by TCRdb to about 2019). Libraries were constructed by the immunoSEQ multiplex PCR assay. Imported from immuneACCESS, the table was reduced by TCRdb to in-frame sequences with V and J called. These copies leave out some clones; in studies compared against another copy, an unresolved V gene accounts for under half, and the cause of the remainder is not known. Present in this sample are about 34,000 clones, 90% of which were seen just once. The top ten clonotypes cover around 13% of the sample. This specimen consisted of CD8+ T cells from peripheral blood mononuclear cells, obtained in the first trimester of pregnancy. These receptor sequences come from a female donor with multiple sclerosis, enrolled in a pregnancy study.

J is TRBJ2-2 and V is TRBV27, with D hard to call. This CDR3 has 13 residues. Germline V gene data show CDR1 as MNHEY and CDR2 as SMNVEV (reference sequence). Trimming removed 3 bases from V and 6 bases from J, with 8 bases in between. The CDR3 loop is CASSLRMAGELFF. CDR3 DNA sequence: TGTGCCAGCAGTTTGAGAATGGCCGGGGAGCTGTTTTTT.

The chain combines TRBV4-1 with TRBJ2-7; 11 nucleotides match TRBD2. Germline V lookup: CDR1 MGHRA, CDR2 YSYEKL. V shed 3 bases and J 2 bases; nucleotides not matched to a gene: 3. This CDR3 comprises 15 residues. CDR3 in DNA: TGCGCCAGCAGCCATTTAGCGGGAGGGCCCTACGAGCAGTACTTC. Encoded protein: CASSHLAGGPYEQYF.

The chain employs TRBV28 and TRBJ2-1, with a possible D match to TRBD1 (5 bases). The CDR3 is 16 amino acids. Trimming pared 4 bases from V and 4 bases from J, leaving 17 bases between. Germline lookup yields CDR1 MDHEN and CDR2 SYDVKM. The CDR3 sequence is CASSSRAPREYNEQFF. In DNA form, the CDR3 reads TGTGCCAGCAGTTCCAGGGCGCCCAGGGAATACAATGAGCAGTTCTTC. Together with reference TRBV28 and TRBJ2-1, the CDR3 gives the full variable domain: DVKVTQSSRYLVKRTGEKVFLECVQDMDHENMFWYRQDPGLGLRLIYFSYDVKMKEKGDIPEGYSVSREKKERFSLILESASTNQTSMYLCASSSRAPREYNEQFFGPGTRLTVL.

V usage is TRBV2 and J usage is TRBJ2-7, with TRBD2 as a possible D gene (6 bases). Germline V lookup: CDR1 SNHLY, CDR2 FYNNEI. V lost 3 bases and J lost 6, with 15 bases in between. The CDR3 loop spans 14 amino acids. DNA of the CDR3: TGTGCCAGCAGTGACCCTACTAGCTTGTTCGAGCAGTACTTC. This translates into CASSDPTSLFEQYF.

The V and J genes are TRBV9 and TRBJ2-7; D is uncertain. Between the trimmed V and J ends, which lost 3 bases and 0 bases, there was a span of 13 bases. CDR1 and CDR2 (germline): SGDLS, YYNGEE. The CDR3 totals 15 residues. As DNA, the CDR3 is TGTGCCAGCAGCGCGTCTCCTTTGAGCTCCTACGAGCAGTACTTC. Its translation is CASSASPLSSYEQYF.

The rearrangement joins TRBV7-6 to TRBJ2-3, with D possibly matching TRBD1 (5 bases). The CDR3 totals 15 residues. CDR1 and CDR2 from the germline V gene are SGHVS and FNYEAQ. The V end was cut by 4 bases, the J end by 4 bases, with 15 bases between. In DNA, the CDR3 is TGTGCCAGCAGCTCACAGGAATCGAGTGCAGATACGCAGTATTTT. Translation: CASSSQESSADTQYF.

The V call is TRBV5-1, the J call TRBJ1-1, with a weak D call TRBD1 (6 bases). CDR3 size: 13 residues. The V gene's germline CDR1 is SGHRS and CDR2 YFSETQ. V was trimmed by 5 bases and J by 6 bases, leaving 14 bases between them. CDR3 in DNA: TGCGCCAGCAGTTCACAGGGTATTTCTGAAGCTTTCTTT. It yields the protein CASSSQGISEAFF.

The V and J genes are TRBV28 and TRBJ2-2; D remains ambiguous. Germline V gives CDR1 MDHEN, CDR2 SYDVKM. The CDR3 loop spans 12 amino acids. The germline V and J ends were trimmed by 3 bases and 6 bases, with 5 bases remaining between them. In DNA, the CDR3 is TGTGCCAGCAGTTTCTATTCCGGGGAGCTGTTTTTT. Amino acids: CASSFYSGELFF.

This chain links TRBV5-4 with TRBJ2-7, with D perhaps matching TRBD2 (5 bases). Germline V gene data show CDR1 as SGHNT and CDR2 as YYREEE (reference sequence). There are 16 residues in the CDR3. V was clipped by 0 bases and J by 7 bases, with 20 bases between them. The CDR3 region is CASSLELWERMGEQYF. In nucleotides, the CDR3 is TGTGCCAGCAGCTTGGAATTGTGGGAGAGGATGGGGGAGCAGTACTTC.

This chain connects TRBV28 to TRBJ1-4; D remains ambiguous. The germline CDR1 and CDR2 sequences are MDHEN and SYDVKM. The length of the CDR3 is 17 residues. Trimming stripped 8 bases from V and 4 bases from J, with 23 bases between. The CDR3 coding sequence is TGTGCCAGCCCCCAGCGAGGGTCCGAGGTGGGTAATGAAAAACTGTTTTTT. Translating it yields CASPQRGSEVGNEKLFF.

This rearrangement joins TRBV4-3 to TRBJ1-1; 10 bases agree with TRBD1. The CDR3 extends over 17 amino acids. Germline trimming cut 3 bases from V and 2 bases from J; bases unmatched to any gene: 9. Germline V gene sequence: CDR1 LGHNA, CDR2 YSLEER. The chain's CDR3 is CASSQVGQGIFNTEAFF. CDR3 sequence (DNA): TGCGCCAGCAGCCAGGTGGGACAGGGGATTTTTAACACTGAAGCTTTCTTT.

The chain recombines TRBV6-5 with TRBJ1-1, with 9 nucleotides matching TRBD1. Losses at the gene ends were 4 bases for V and 5 bases for J; bases not matched to a gene: 8. Germline lookup yields CDR1 MNHEY and CDR2 SVGAGI. The CDR3 contains 15 residues. In DNA, the CDR3 is TGTGCCAGCAGTTCCCCCGGGACAGGGTCTACTGAAGCTTTCTTT. Amino acid sequence: CASSSPGTGSTEAFF.

The rearrangement links TRBV30 to TRBJ1-2, with D possibly being TRBD1 (5 bases). V lost 4 bases to trimming and J lost 2 bases, with 11 bases between them. CDR1 and CDR2 (germline): GTSNPN, SVGIG (reference sequence). The length of the CDR3 is 13 residues. CDR3 region: CAWTGIVNYGYTF. CDR3 DNA sequence: TGTGCCTGGACAGGGATCGTAAACTATGGCTACACCTTC. Combining the CDR3 with reference TRBV30 and TRBJ1-2 gives the whole variable domain SQTIHQWPATLVQPVGSPLSLECTVEGTSNPNLYWYRQAAGRGLQLLFYSVGIGQISSEVPQNLSASRPQDRQFILSSKKLLLSDSGFYLCAWTGIVNYGYTFGSGTRLTVV.

The rearrangement joins TRBV19 to TRBJ2-1; 7 nucleotides agree with TRBD1. The CDR3 extends over 17 amino acids. J gave up 0 bases and V 7 bases, and 12 bases lay outside the gene matches. The V gene's germline CDR1 is LNHDA and CDR2 SQIVND (reference sequence). This CDR3 reads CASTSQTGPSSYNEQFF. Here the CDR3 DNA reads TGTGCCAGTACTTCTCAGACAGGGCCGAGCTCCTACAATGAGCAGTTCTTC.

This chain joins TRBV27 and TRBJ2-3; 8 nucleotides align to TRBD2. The CDR3 contains 17 residues. In germline, CDR1 is MNHEY, CDR2 SMNVEV (reference sequence). V was clipped by 4 bases and J by 2 bases; unmatched bases: 11. As DNA, the CDR3 is TGTGCCAGCAGTTCCATTAGCCTAGCGGGCTACACAGATACGCAGTATTTT. It is translated as CASSSISLAGYTDTQYF.

The V gene is TRBV19, the J gene TRBJ2-1; TRBD2 aligns across 7 bases. Germline values: CDR1 LNHDA, CDR2 SQIVND (reference sequence). There are 13 residues in the CDR3. J gave up 10 bases and V 3 bases, and 6 bases lay outside the gene matches. The CDR3: CASSIRSGWEQFF. The CDR3 DNA reads as TGTGCCAGTAGTATCCGTAGCGGGTGGGAGCAGTTCTTC.

V gene TRBV29-1 combines with J gene TRBJ2-7, with TRBD1 matching 8 bases. Germline V lookup: CDR1 SQVTM, CDR2 ANQGSEA. The CDR3 runs to 14 residues. J was trimmed by 3 bases and V by 1 base; bases with no gene match: 5. CDR3 region: CSVEGTGSDYEQYF. Here the CDR3 DNA reads TGCAGCGTTGAAGGGACAGGGTCGGACTACGAGCAGTACTTC.

The chain combines TRBV2 with TRBJ2-7; tentatively, D is TRBD1 (5 bases). Between the trimmed V and J ends, which lost 10 bases and 1 base, there was a span of 14 bases. The germline CDR1 and CDR2 sequences are SNHLY and FYNNEI. The CDR3 length is 13 residues. The CDR3 region is CATTDQSSYEQYF. The CDR3 DNA reads TGTGCCACGACAGACCAGTCTTCCTACGAGCAGTACTTC.

The rearrangement links TRBV4-2 to TRBJ1-1; 11 bases line up with TRBD1. CDR3 size: 18 residues. After removal of 4 bases from V and 5 bases from J, the junction contained 15 bases not matched to a gene. Germline V gene data show CDR1 as LGHNA and CDR2 as YNFKEQ. CDR3 residues: CASSPSGQGAEMSTEAFF. The DNA of the CDR3 is TGTGCCAGCAGCCCGAGCGGACAGGGGGCTGAAATGAGTACTGAAGCTTTCTTT.

With respect to this clone: The junction and the germline gene differ at one end; a read error may be behind it. The V gene is TRBV7-7, the J gene TRBJ2-3; 10 bases align to TRBD2. This CDR3 is 16 amino acids long. Germline CDR1 is SSHAT and CDR2 is FNYEAQ (reference sequence). The CDR3 loop reads CASSPGVAGGPDTQYF. The CDR3 DNA reads TGTGCTAGCAGCCCCGGGGTAGCGGGAGGCCCAGATACGCAGTATTTT.